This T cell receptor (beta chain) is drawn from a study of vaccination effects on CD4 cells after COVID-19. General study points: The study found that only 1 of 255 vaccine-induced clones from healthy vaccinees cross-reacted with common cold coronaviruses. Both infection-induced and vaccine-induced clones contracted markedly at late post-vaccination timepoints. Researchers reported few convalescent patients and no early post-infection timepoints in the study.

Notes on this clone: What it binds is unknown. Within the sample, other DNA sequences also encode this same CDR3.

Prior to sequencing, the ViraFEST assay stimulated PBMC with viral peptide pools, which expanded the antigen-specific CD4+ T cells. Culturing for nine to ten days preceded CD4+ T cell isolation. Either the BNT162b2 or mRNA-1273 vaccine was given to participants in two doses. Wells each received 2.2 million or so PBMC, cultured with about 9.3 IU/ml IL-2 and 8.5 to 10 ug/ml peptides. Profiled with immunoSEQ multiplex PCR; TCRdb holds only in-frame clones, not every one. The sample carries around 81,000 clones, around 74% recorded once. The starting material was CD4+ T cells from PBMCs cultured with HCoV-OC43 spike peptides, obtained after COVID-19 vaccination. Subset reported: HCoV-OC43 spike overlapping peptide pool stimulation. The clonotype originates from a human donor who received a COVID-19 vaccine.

The CDR3 nucleotides read TGTGCCAGCAGTAGTCAGGGGGCGCGGCAGCCCCAGCATTTT. This gives the protein CASSSQGARQPQHF. This chain links TRBV28 with TRBJ1-5, with 8 bases matching TRBD1. The V gene's germline CDR1 is MDHEN and CDR2 SYDVKM. The CDR3 contains 14 residues. The ends lost 5 bases at V and 7 bases at J; junction bases unmatched: 7. Combining the CDR3 with reference TRBV28 and TRBJ1-5 gives the whole variable domain DVKVTQSSRYLVKRTGEKVFLECVQDMDHENMFWYRQDPGLGLRLIYFSYDVKMKEKGDIPEGYSVSREKKERFSLILESASTNQTSMYLCASSSQGARQPQHFGDGTRLSIL.